This T cell receptor (beta chain) was observed in a study of T cell responses to AZD1222 COVID-19 vaccine. The wider study: Pooled samples include second doses given at about 4 or 12 weeks.

Notes on this clone: Its antigen remains unidentified.

The CDR3 has 15 residues. CDR1 LGHDT and CDR2 YNNKEL come from the germline V gene (reference sequence). Trimming removed 5 bases from V and 3 bases from J, with 16 bases in between. Study-wide points: An increase in Spike-specific TCR breadth and depth was observed after two AZD1222 doses.

TCRdb's table, derived via immunoSEQ multiplex PCR, lists solely in-frame clones and lacks some. The table includes more than 60,000 clones, more than 75% detected once. The source of this sequence is an adult in good health. The rearrangement links TRBV3-1 (or the pseudogene TRBV3-2) to TRBJ1-2; the D is unclear. The source was peripheral blood, collected on day 0 of AZD1222 vaccination. CDR3 in amino acids: CASSSLRTGYYGYTF. As DNA, the CDR3 is TGTGCCAGCAGCTCACTTAGGACTGGGTACTATGGCTACACCTTC.